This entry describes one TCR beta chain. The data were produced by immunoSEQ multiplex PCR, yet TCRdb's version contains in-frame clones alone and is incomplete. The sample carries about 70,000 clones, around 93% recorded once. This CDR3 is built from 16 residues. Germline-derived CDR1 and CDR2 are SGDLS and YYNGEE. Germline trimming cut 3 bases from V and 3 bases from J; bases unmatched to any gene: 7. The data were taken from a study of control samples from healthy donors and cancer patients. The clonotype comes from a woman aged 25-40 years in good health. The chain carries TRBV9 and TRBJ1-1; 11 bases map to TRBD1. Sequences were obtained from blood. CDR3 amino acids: CASSDKPGQGDTEAFF. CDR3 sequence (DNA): TGTGCCAGCAGCGACAAACCGGGACAGGGGGACACTGAAGCTTTCTTT.